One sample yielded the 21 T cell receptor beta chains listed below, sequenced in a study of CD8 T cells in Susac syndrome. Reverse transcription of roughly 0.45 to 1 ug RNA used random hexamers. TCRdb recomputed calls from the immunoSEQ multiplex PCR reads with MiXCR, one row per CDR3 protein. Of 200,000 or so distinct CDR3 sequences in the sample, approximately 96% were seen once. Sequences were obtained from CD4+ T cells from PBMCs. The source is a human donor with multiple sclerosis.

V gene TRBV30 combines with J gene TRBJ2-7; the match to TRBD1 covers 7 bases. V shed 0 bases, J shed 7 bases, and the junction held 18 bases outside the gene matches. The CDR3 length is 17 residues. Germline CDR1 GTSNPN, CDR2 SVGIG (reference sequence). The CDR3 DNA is TGTGCCTGGAGTGTACGGACACCGACAGGGCCAGGAGGTGAGCAGTACTTC. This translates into CAWSVRTPTGPGGEQYF.

CDR3: CASSLTVGLGTDTQYF. The CDR3 DNA sequence: TGTGCCAGCAGCCTAACCGTGGGCCTGGGGACAGATACGCAGTATTTT. V gene TRBV7-9 combines with J gene TRBJ2-3; no clear D. The ends were cut back, 5 bases at V and 3 bases at J, with 18 bases in the middle. CDR1 and CDR2 from the germline V gene are SEHNR and FQNEAQ (reference sequence). The CDR3 sequence is 16 residues long.

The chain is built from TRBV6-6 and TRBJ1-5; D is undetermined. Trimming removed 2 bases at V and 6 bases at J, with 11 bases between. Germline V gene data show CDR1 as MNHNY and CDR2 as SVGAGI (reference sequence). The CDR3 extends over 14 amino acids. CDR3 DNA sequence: TGTGCCAGCAGTTACCGACACTGGAGTCAGCCCCAGCATTTT. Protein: CASSYRHWSQPQHF.

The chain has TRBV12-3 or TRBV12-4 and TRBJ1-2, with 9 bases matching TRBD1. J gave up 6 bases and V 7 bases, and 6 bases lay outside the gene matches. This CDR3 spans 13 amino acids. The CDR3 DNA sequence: TGTGCCAGCAACCACAGGGGGCTAAATGGCTACACCTTC. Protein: CASNHRGLNGYTF.

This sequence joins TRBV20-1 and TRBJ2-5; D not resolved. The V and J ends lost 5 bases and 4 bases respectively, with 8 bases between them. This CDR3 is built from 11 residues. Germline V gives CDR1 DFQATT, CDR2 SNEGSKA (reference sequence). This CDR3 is CSARMRETQYF. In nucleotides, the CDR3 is TGCAGTGCTCGGATGCGAGAGACCCAGTACTTC.

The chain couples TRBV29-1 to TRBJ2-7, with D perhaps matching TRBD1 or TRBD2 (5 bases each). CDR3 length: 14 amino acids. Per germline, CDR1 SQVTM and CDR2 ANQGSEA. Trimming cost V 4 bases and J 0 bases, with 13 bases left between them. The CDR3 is CSVAPGTNSYEQYF. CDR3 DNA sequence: TGCAGCGTTGCCCCGGGGACCAACTCCTACGAGCAGTACTTC.

The DNA for the CDR3 is TGTGCCAGCAGCCCGCCGTTCAGAAGCTCCTACGAGCAGTACTTC. Translated: CASSPPFRSSYEQYF. This chain joins TRBV7-9 and TRBJ2-7; D unresolved. The CDR3 is 15 amino acids. V dropped 5 bases and J dropped 0 bases, with 14 bases sitting between them. Looked up from germline, CDR1 is SEHNR and CDR2 is FQNEAQ (reference sequence).

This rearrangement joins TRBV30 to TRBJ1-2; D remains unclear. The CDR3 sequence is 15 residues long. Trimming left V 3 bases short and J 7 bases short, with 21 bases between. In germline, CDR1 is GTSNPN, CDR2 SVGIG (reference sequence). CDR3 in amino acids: CAWRIIRPIPAGYTF. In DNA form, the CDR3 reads TGTGCCTGGAGGATTATCCGACCCATCCCGGCTGGCTACACCTTC.

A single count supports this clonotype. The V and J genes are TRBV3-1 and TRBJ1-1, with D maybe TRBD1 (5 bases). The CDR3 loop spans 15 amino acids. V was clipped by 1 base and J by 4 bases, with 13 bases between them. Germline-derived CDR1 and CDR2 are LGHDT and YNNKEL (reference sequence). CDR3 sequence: CASSQARVGGTEAFF. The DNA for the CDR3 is TGTGCCAGCAGCCAAGCGAGAGTCGGGGGCACTGAAGCTTTCTTT.

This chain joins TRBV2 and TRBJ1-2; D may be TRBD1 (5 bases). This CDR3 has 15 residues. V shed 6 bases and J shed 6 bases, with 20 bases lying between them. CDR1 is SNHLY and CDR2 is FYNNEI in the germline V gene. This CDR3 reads CASSVLEQAHNGYTF. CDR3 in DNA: TGTGCCAGCAGCGTGCTCGAACAGGCTCACAATGGCTACACCTTC.

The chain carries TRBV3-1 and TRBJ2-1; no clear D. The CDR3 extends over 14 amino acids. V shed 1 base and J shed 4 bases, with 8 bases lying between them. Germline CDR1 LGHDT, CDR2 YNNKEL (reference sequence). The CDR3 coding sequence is TGTGCCAGCAGCCAAGGATGGGAATACAATGAGCAGTTCTTC. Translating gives CASSQGWEYNEQFF.

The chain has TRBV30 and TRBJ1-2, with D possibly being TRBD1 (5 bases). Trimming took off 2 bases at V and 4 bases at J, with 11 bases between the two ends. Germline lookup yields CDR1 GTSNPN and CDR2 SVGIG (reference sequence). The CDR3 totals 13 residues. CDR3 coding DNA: TGTGCCTGGAGTCCTCAGGGTTCCTATGGCTACACCTTC. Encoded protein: CAWSPQGSYGYTF.

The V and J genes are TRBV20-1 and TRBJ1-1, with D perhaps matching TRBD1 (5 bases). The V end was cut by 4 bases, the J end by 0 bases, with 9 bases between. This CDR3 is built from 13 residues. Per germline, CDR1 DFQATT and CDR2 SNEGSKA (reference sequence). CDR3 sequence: CSATGGLNTEAFF. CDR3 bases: TGCAGTGCTACCGGGGGTTTGAACACTGAAGCTTTCTTT.

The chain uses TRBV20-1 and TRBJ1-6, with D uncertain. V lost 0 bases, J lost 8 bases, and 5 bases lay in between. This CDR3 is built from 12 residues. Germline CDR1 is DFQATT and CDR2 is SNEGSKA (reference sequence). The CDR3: CSARDGDSPLHF. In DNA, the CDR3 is TGCAGTGCTAGAGATGGGGATTCACCCCTCCACTTT.

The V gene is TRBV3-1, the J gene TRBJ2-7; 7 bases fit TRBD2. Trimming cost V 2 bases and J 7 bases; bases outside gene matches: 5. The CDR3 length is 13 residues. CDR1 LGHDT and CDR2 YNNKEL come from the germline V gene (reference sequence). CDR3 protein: CASSQREGPEQYF. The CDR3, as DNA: TGTGCCAGCAGCCAAAGGGAGGGCCCAGAGCAGTACTTC.

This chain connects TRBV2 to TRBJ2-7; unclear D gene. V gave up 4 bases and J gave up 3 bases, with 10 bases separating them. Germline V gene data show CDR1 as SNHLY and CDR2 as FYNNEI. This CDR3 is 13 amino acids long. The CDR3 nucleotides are TGTGCCAGCAGTGTCTCCCGAATCTACGAGCAGTACTTC. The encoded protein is CASSVSRIYEQYF.

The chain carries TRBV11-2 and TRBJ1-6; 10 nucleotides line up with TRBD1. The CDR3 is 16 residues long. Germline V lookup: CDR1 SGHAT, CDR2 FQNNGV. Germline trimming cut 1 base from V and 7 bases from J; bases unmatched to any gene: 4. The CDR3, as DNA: TGTGCCAGCAGCTTAGTAGGGACAGGGGTAAATTCACCCCTCCACTTT. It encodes CASSLVGTGVNSPLHF.

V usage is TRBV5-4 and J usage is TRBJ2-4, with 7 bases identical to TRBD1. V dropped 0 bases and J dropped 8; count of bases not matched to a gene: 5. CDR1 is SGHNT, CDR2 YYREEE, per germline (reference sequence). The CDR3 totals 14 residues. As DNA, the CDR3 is TGTGCCAGCAGCTTGGTAACAGGGGAAGACATTCAGTACTTC. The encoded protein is CASSLVTGEDIQYF.

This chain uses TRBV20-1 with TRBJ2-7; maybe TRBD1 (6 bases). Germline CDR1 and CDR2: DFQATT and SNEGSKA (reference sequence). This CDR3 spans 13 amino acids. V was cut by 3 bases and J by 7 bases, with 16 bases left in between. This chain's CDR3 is CSASSRGKGEQYF. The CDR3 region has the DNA TGCAGTGCTAGCTCCAGGGGAAAGGGGGAGCAGTACTTC.

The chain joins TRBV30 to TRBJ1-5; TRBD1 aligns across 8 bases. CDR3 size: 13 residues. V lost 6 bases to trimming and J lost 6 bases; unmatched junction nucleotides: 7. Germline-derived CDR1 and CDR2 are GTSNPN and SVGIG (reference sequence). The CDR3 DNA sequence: TGTGCCTGCGGACAGGGTTTGGGTCAGCCCCAGCATTTT. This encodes CACGQGLGQPQHF.

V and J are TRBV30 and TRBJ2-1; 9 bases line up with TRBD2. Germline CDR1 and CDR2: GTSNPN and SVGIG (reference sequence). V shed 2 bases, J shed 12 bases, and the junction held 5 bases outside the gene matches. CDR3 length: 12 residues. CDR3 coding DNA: TGTGCCTGGAGTCCGACTAGCGGTGGGCAGTTCTTC. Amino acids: CAWSPTSGGQFF.